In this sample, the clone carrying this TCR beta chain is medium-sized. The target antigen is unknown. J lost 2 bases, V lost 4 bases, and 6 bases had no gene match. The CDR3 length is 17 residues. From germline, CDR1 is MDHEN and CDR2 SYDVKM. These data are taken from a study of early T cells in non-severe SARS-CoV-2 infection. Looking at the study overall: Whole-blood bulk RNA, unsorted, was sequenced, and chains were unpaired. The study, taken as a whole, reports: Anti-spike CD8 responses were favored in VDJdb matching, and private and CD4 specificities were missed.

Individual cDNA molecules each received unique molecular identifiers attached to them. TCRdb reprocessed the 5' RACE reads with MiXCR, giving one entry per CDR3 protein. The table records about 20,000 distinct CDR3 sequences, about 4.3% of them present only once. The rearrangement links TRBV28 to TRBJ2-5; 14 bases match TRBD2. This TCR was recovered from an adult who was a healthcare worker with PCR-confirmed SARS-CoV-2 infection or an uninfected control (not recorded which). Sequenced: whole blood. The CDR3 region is CASSSGTSGSWQETQYF. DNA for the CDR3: TGTGCCAGCAGTTCCGGGACTAGCGGGAGTTGGCAAGAGACCCAGTACTTC.